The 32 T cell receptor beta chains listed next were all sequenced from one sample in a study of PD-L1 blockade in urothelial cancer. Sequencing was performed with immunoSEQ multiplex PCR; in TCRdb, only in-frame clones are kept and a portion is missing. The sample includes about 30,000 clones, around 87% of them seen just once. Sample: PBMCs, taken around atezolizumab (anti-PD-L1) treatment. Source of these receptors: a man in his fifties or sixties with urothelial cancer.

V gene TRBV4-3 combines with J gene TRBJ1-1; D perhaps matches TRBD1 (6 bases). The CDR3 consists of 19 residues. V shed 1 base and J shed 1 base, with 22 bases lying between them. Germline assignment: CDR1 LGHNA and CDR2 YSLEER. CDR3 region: CASSQGISWRQDSNTEAFF. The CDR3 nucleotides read TGCGCCAGCAGCCAAGGAATCTCATGGAGACAGGATTCGAACACTGAAGCTTTCTTT.

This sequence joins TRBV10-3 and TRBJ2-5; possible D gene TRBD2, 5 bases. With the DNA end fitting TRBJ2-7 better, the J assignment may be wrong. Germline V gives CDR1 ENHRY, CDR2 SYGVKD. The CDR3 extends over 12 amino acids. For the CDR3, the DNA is TGTGCCACCGGACTTGGGTCCTACGAGCAGTACTTC. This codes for CATGLGSYEQYF.

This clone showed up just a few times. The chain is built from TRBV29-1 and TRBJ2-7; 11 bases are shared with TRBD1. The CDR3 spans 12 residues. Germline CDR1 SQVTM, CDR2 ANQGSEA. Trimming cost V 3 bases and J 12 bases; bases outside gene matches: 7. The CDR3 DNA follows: TGCAGCGTTGACACGGGACAGGGGGTTCTGTACTTC. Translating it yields CSVDTGQGVLYF.

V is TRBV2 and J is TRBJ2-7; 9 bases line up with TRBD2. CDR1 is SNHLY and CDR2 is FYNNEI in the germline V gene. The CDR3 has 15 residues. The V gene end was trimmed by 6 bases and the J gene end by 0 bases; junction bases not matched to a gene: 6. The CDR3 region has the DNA TGTGCCAGCAGAGGAGGAGCGGGAGGCTCCTACGAGCAGTACTTC. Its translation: CASRGGAGGSYEQYF.

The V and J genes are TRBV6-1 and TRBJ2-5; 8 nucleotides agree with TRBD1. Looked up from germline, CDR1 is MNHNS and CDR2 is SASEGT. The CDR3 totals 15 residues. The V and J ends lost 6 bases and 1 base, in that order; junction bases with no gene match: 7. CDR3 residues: CASSRQGAGQETQYF. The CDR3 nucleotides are TGTGCCAGCAGCCGGCAGGGGGCAGGCCAAGAGACCCAGTACTTC.

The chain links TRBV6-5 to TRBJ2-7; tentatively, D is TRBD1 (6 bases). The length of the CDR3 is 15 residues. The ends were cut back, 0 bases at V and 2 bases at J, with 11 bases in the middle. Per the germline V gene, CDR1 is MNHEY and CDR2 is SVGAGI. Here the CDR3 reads CASSYSGQGPYEQYF. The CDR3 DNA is TGTGCCAGCAGTTACTCGGGTCAGGGGCCCTACGAGCAGTACTTC.

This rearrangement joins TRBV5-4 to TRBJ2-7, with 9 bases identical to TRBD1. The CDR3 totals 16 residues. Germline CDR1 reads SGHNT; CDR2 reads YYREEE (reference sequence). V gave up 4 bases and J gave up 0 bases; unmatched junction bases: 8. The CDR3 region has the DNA TGTGCCAGCAGCATAAACAGGGGGCCATTCTCCTACGAGCAGTACTTC. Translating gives CASSINRGPFSYEQYF.

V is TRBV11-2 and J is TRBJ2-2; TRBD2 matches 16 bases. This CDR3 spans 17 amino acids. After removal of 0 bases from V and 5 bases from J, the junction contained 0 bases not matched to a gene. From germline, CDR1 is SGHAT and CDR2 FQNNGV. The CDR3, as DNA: TGTGCCAGCAGCTTAGAGGGACTAGCGGGAGGGACCGGGGAGCTGTTTTTT. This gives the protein CASSLEGLAGGTGELFF.

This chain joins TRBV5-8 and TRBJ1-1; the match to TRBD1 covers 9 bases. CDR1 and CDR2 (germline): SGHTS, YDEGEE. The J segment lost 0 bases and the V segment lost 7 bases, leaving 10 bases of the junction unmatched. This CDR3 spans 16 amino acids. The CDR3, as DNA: TGTGCCAGCGTTACCGGGACAGGGAACATGAACACTGAAGCTTTCTTT. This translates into CASVTGTGNMNTEAFF. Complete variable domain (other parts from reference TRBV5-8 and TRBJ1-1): EAGVTQSPTHLIKTRGQQATLRCSPISGHTSVYWYQQALGLGLQFLLWYDEGEERNRGNFPPRFSGRQFPNYSSELNVNALELEDSALYLCASVTGTGNMNTEAFFGQGTRLTVV.

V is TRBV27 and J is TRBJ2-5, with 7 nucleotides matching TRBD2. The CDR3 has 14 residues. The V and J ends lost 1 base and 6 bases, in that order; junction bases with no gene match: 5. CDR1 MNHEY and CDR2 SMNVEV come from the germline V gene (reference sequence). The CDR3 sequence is CASSLWEGAQTQYF. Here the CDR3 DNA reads TGTGCCAGCAGTTTATGGGAGGGCGCGCAGACCCAGTACTTC.

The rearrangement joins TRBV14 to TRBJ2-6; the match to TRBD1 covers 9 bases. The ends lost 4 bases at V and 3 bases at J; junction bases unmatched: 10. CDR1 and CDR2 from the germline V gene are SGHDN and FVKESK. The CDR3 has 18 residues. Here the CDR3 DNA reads TGTGCCAGCAGCCCCTGGGGGACAGGGCTAATTGGGGCCAACGTCCTGACTTTC. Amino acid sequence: CASSPWGTGLIGANVLTF. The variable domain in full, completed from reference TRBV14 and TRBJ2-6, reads EAGVTQFPSHSVIEKGQTVTLRCDPISGHDNLYWYRRVMGKEIKFLLHFVKESKQDESGMPNNRFLAERTGGTYSTLKVQPAELEDSGVYFCASSPWGTGLIGANVLTFGAGSRLTVL.

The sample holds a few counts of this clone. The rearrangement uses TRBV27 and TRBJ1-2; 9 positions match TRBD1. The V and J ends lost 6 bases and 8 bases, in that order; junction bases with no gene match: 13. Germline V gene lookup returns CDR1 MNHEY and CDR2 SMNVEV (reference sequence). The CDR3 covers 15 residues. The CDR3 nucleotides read TGTGCCAGCAGAGATACCGGGACAGGGTTTAGCGGCTACACCTTC. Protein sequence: CASRDTGTGFSGYTF.

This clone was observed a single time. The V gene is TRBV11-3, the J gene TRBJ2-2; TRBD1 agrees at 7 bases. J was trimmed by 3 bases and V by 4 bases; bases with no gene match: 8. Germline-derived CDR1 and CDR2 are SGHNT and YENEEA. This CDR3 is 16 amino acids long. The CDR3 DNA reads TGTGCCAGCAGCTCCAAGACAGGGTTGGACACCGGGGAGCTGTTTTTT. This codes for CASSSKTGLDTGELFF. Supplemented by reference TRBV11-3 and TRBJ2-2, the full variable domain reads EAGVVQSPRYKIIEKKQPVAFWCNPISGHNTLYWYLQNLGQGPELLIRYENEEAVDDSQLPKDRFSAERLKGVDSTLKIQPAELGDSAVYLCASSSKTGLDTGELFFGEGSRLTVL.

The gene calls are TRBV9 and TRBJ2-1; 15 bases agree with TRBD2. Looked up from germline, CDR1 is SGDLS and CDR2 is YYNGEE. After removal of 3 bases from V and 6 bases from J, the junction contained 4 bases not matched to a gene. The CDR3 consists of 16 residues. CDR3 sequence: CASSAGLAGGLNEQFF. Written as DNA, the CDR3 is TGTGCCAGCAGCGCCGGACTAGCGGGGGGGCTCAATGAGCAGTTCTTC. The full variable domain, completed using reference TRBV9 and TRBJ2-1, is DSGVTQTPKHLITATGQRVTLRCSPRSGDLSVYWYQQSLDQGLQFLIQYYNGEERAKGNILERFSAQQFPDLHSELNLSSLELGDSALYFCASSAGLAGGLNEQFFGPGTRLTVL.

CDR3 in amino acids: CASSSTGGGYEQYF. CDR3 DNA: TGTGCCAGTAGTTCCACGGGGGGGGGCTACGAGCAGTACTTC. V gene TRBV19 combines with J gene TRBJ2-7, with 8 bases that match TRBD2. The CDR3 is 14 residues long. Germline V gene sequence: CDR1 LNHDA, CDR2 SQIVND (reference sequence). J gave up 3 bases and V 5 bases, and 6 bases lay outside the gene matches.

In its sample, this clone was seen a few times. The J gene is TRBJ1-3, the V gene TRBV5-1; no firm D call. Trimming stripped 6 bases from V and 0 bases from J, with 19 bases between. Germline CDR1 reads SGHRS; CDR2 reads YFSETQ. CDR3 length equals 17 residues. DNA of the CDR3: TGCGCCAGCACCGTGGGAGGGAGTTCGACCTCTGGAAACACCATATATTTT. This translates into CASTVGGSSTSGNTIYF.

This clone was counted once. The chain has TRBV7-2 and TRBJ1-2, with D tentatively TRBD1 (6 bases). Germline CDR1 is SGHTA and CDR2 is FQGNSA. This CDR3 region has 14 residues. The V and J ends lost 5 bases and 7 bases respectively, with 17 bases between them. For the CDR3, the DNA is TGTGCCAGCAGCATAACAGGGTTCCTAGGTGGCTACACCTTC. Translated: CASSITGFLGGYTF.

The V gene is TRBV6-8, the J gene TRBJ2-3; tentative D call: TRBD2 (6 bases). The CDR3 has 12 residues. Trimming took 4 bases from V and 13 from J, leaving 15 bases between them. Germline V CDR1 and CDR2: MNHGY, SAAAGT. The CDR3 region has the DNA TGTGCCAGCAGTTCCGGCGGGGACTCCGAGTATTTT. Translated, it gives CASSSGGDSEYF.

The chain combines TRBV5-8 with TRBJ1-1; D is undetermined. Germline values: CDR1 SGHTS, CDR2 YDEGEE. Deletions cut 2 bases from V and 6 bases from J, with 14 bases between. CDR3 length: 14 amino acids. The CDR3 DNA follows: TGTGCCAGCAGCTTTGACGGCGGCGGTGCTGAAGCTTTCTTT. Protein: CASSFDGGGAEAFF.

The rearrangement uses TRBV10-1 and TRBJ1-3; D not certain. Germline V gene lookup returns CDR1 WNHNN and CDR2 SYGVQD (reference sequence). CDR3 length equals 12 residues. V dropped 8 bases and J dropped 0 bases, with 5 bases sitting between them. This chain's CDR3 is CASGSSGNTIYF. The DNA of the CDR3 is TGCGCCAGCGGGAGCTCTGGAAACACCATATATTTT.

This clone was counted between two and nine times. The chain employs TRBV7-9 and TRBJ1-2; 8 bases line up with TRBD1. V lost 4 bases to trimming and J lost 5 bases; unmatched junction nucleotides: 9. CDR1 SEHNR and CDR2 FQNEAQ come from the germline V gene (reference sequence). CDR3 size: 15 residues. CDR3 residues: CASSSTGTGLYGYTF. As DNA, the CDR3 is TGTGCCAGCAGCTCGACCGGGACAGGATTATATGGCTACACCTTC.

The CDR3 here is CASSPEDRGGNQPQHF. The DNA of the CDR3 is TGCGCCAGCAGCCCCGAGGACAGGGGAGGAAATCAGCCCCAGCATTTT. The chain uses TRBV4-1 and TRBJ1-5, with 9 bases fitting TRBD1. Germline-derived CDR1 and CDR2 are MGHRA and YSYEKL. With V trimmed by 4 bases and J by 4 bases, 8 bases remained unmatched. This CDR3 has 16 residues.

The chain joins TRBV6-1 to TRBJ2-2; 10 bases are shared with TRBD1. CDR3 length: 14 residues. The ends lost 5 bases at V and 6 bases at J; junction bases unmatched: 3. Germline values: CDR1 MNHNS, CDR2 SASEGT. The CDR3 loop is CASSSGTGAGELFF. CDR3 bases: TGTGCCAGCAGTTCCGGGACAGGGGCCGGGGAGCTGTTTTTT.

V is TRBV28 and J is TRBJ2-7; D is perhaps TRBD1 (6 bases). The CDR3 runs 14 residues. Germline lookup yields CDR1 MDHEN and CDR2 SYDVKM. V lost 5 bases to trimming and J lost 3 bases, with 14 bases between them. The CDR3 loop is CASSPTGSIYEQYF. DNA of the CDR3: TGTGCCAGCAGTCCGACAGGAAGCATCTACGAGCAGTACTTC. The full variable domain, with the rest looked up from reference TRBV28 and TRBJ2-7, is DVKVTQSSRYLVKRTGEKVFLECVQDMDHENMFWYRQDPGLGLRLIYFSYDVKMKEKGDIPEGYSVSREKKERFSLILESASTNQTSMYLCASSPTGSIYEQYFGPGTRLTVT.

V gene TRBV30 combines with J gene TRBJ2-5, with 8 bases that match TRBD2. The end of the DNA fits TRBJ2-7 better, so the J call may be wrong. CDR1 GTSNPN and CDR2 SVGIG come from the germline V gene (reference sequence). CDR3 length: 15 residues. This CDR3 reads CAWSVQRGSSYEQYF. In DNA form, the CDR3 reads TGTGCCTGGAGTGTACAGCGGGGGAGCTCCTACGAGCAGTACTTC.

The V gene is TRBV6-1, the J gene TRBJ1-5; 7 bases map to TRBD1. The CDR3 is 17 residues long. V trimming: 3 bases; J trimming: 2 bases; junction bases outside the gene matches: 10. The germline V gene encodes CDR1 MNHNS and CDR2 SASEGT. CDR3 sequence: CASSEFAGGQGNQPQHF. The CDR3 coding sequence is TGTGCCAGCAGTGAGTTTGCAGGGGGTCAGGGCAATCAGCCCCAGCATTTT.

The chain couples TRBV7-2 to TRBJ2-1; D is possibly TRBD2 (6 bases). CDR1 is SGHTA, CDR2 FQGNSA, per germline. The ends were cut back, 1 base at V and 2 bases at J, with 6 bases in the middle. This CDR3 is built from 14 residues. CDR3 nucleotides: TGTGCCAGCAGCTTAGGACTAGCCTACAATGAGCAGTTCTTC. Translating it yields CASSLGLAYNEQFF.

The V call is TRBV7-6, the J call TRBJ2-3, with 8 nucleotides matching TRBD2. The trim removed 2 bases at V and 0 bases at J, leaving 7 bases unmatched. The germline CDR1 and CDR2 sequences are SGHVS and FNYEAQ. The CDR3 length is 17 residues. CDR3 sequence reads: CASSLRSGEYSTDTQYF. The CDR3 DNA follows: TGTGCCAGCAGCTTACGTAGCGGGGAGTATAGCACAGATACGCAGTATTTT.

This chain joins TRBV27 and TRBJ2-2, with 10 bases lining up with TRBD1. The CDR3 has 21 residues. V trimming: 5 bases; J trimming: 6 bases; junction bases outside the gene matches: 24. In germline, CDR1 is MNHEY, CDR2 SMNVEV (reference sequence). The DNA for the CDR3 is TGTGCCAGCAGTCCTACCGAGGGACAGGGGTTAGTAGGGGGAGTATCCGGGGAGCTGTTTTTT. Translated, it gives CASSPTEGQGLVGGVSGELFF.

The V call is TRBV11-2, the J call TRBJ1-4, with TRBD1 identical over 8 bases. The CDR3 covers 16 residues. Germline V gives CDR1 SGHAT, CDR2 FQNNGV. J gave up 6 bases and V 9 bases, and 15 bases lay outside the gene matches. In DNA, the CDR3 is TGTGCCAGACCCCGGACAGGGTTTCCATCGGATGAAAAACTGTTTTTT. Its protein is CARPRTGFPSDEKLFF.

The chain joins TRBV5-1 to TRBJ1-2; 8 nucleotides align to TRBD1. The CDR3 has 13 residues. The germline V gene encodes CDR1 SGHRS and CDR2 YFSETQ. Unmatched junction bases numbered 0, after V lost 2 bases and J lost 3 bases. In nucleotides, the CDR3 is TGCGCCAGCAGCTTACAGGGGGACTATGGCTACACCTTC. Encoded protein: CASSLQGDYGYTF.

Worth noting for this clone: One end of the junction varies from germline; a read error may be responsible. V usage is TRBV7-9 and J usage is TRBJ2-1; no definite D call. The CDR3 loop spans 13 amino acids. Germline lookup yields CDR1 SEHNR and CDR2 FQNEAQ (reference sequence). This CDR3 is CASSLDPYTEQFF. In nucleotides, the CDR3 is TGTGCCAGCAGCTTAGATCCGTACACTGAGCAGTTCTTC.